This is a list of T cell receptor beta chains from one sample in a study of siplizumab effects on memory and regulatory T cells. Libraries were prepared by immunoSEQ multiplex PCR; TCRdb keeps only in-frame clonotypes and omits some of them. In the table there are around 100,000 clones, around 95% of which are singletons. Specimen: Tregs sorted from blood. Receptors originate from a human donor in good health. Both conserved end residues are part of each CDR3. A D gene is named only where the DNA matches it firmly. Size is omitted from some rows. Given values are once, few, many or a class for expanded clones.

v_gene	abundance	j_gene	d_gene	CDR3nt	CDR3aa
TRBV28	-	TRBJ1-4	-	TGTGCCAGCAGTTTTTTCTCGCAGGGGCTGCTTTTT	CASSFFSQGLLF
TRBV2	-	TRBJ1-2	TRBD1	TGTGCCAGCAGACACGGACAGGGTAACTATGGCTACACCTTC	CASRHGQGNYGYTF
TRBV5-1	-	TRBJ1-3	-	TGCGCCAGCAGCCCAGCAGTCGGGGGCGTTGGAAACACCATATATTTT	CASSPAVGGVGNTIYF
TRBV18	once	TRBJ1-1	TRBD1	TGTGCCAGCTCACCAGACAGGGGGAACACTGAAGCTTTCTTT	CASSPDRGNTEAFF
TRBV5-6	-	TRBJ2-7	-	TGTGCCAGCAGCTTCATTCCGACAGGACCTTACGAGCAGTACTTC	CASSFIPTGPYEQYF
TRBV11-1	-	TRBJ1-3	-	TGTGCCAGCAGCTTTGGGGCGGTCGGAAACACCATATATTTT	CASSFGAVGNTIYF
TRBV7-2	-	TRBJ2-7	-	TGTGCCAGCAGCTTAGTAGGATTGGCGTACGAGCAGTACTTC	CASSLVGLAYEQYF
TRBV30	once	TRBJ1-5	-	TGTGCCTGGAGTCCTCGGTCCGCAGCCAGCAATCAGCCCCAGCATTTT	CAWSPRSAASNQPQHF
TRBV30	-	TRBJ2-7	TRBD2	TGTGCCTGGACGGTAGGGGGAGCGGGAGGTTGGGAGCAGTACTTC	CAWTVGGAGGWEQYF
TRBV27	-	TRBJ2-3	TRBD2	TGTGCCAGCAGACCCTATGGCCAAGCGGGGCTCACAGATACGCAGTATTTT	CASRPYGQAGLTDTQYF
TRBV7-3	-	TRBJ2-5	-	TGTGCCAGCAGCCTATCCTCGTCTGCTCCCATGAACTTC	CASSLSSSAPMNF
TRBV30	-	TRBJ1-1	-	TGTGCCTGGAGTGATGGGTACGGGGAGACGGTGAACACTGAAGCTTTCTTT	CAWSDGYGETVNTEAFF
TRBV18	-	TRBJ2-7	TRBD2	TGTGCCAGCTCACCCCTACAACTAGCGGGAGTTGAGTACGAGCAGTACTTC	CASSPLQLAGVEYEQYF
TRBV18	-	TRBJ2-1	-	TGTGCCAGCTCACCAAACCAGAACAATGAGCAGTTCTTC	CASSPNQNNEQFF
TRBV2	-	TRBJ1-3	-	TGTGCCAGCAAAGGGGCTGGAAACACCATATATTTT	CASKGAGNTIYF
TRBV6-5	-	TRBJ2-7	TRBD2	TGTGCCAGCAGTCGGGAGGGCGGGAGACACTACGAGCAGTACTTC	CASSREGGRHYEQYF
TRBV27	-	TRBJ2-3	-	TGTGCCAGCAGTTGGACAGACCCCCAGGATACGCAGTATTTT	CASSWTDPQDTQYF
TRBV7-2	-	TRBJ1-1	-	TGTGCCAGCTGCTCGTTGGCAGGGTTACCGGCTTTCTTT	CASCSLAGLPAFF
TRBV19	-	TRBJ2-7	-	TGTGCCAGTAGTATTACGGGCATCTCCTACGAGCAGTACTTC	CASSITGISYEQYF
TRBV4-1	-	TRBJ1-1	-	TGCGCCAGCAGCCTCTGGACAGAAACTGAAGCTTTCTTT	CASSLWTETEAFF
TRBV4-1	-	TRBJ2-1	TRBD1	TGCGCCAGCAGCCAAAGGGACAGGGAAACCAATGAGCAGTTCTTC	CASSQRDRETNEQFF
TRBV28	-	TRBJ2-1	TRBD2	TGTGCCAGCACCCTAGCGGGAGTAGGGTCCTACAATGAGCAGTTCTTC	CASTLAGVGSYNEQFF
TRBV30	once	TRBJ2-7	-	TGTGCCTGGAGTGATGCCTTACTCTGGGAGCAGTACTTC	CAWSDALLWEQYF
TRBV5-1	-	TRBJ1-4	-	TGCGCCAGCAGGCTTTCGGGGGAGCGTAATGAAAAACTGTTTTTT	CASRLSGERNEKLFF
TRBV5-5	-	TRBJ1-3	TRBD1	TGTGCCAGCAGCCGCACCCCAGGGGGAACTGGAAACACCATATATTTT	CASSRTPGGTGNTIYF
TRBV5-1	-	TRBJ2-1	TRBD2	TGCGCCAGCAGCCTCAGGACTAGCGACAATGAGCAGTTCTTC	CASSLRTSDNEQFF
TRBV6-6	-	TRBJ1-1	-	TGTGCCAGCAGTTACACGTCAGGGTGGGGAGCTTTCTTT	CASSYTSGWGAFF
TRBV27	-	TRBJ2-7	TRBD2	TGTGCCAGCAGTTTACTCGGACTAGGGGTCTACGAGCAGTACTTC	CASSLLGLGVYEQYF
TRBV6-5	-	TRBJ1-1	-	TGTGCCAGCAGTTACGACTACCAGGGACCGAACACTGAAGCTTTCTTT	CASSYDYQGPNTEAFF
TRBV7-8	-	TRBJ2-1	-	TGTGCCAGCAGCAAAACTAGTTCGGGCAATGAGCAGTTCTTC	CASSKTSSGNEQFF
TRBV5-4	-	TRBJ2-7	TRBD1	TGTGCCAGCAGCCTACAGGGGATTCTGTTCGAGCAGTACTTC	CASSLQGILFEQYF
TRBV30	-	TRBJ2-7	-	TGTGCTTGGGCTGGGACCCGCTACGAGCAGTACTTC	CAWAGTRYEQYF